The source of this T cell receptor (beta chain) is a study of CD8 T cells in Susac syndrome. Study observations and caveats: Regarding the TCR sequencing and HLA analysis, the study admitted that a relatively small number of individuals were involved.

With random hexamers, reverse transcription was performed on roughly 0.5 to 1 ug of RNA. TCRdb reprocessed the immunoSEQ multiplex PCR reads with MiXCR, giving one entry per CDR3 protein. The sample holds some 170,000 distinct CDR3 sequences, approximately 94% seen once. From blood CD8+ and CD4+ T cells, the TCR beta chain was sequenced. The controls, all healthy donors, were matched for age and sex. The authors negatively isolated CD8+ and CD4+ T cells and FACS-enriched TEMRA cells. This CDR3 region has 11 residues. Germline V CDR1 and CDR2: SGHNT, YENEEA. V lost 6 bases and J lost 10; bases outside the gene matches: 1. This clonotype occurred a few times. What it binds is unknown.

The sequencing input was CD4+ T cells from PBMCs. The gene calls are TRBV11-3 and TRBJ2-1; 9 bases fit TRBD2. This TCR was recovered from a human donor in good health. This CDR3 is CASSLAGEQFF. The CDR3 coding sequence is TGTGCCAGCAGTCTAGCGGGAGAGCAGTTCTTC. The whole variable domain, filled in from reference TRBV11-3 and TRBJ2-1, reads EAGVVQSPRYKIIEKKQPVAFWCNPISGHNTLYWYLQNLGQGPELLIRYENEEAVDDSQLPKDRFSAERLKGVDSTLKIQPAELGDSAVYLCASSLAGEQFFGPGTRLTVL.